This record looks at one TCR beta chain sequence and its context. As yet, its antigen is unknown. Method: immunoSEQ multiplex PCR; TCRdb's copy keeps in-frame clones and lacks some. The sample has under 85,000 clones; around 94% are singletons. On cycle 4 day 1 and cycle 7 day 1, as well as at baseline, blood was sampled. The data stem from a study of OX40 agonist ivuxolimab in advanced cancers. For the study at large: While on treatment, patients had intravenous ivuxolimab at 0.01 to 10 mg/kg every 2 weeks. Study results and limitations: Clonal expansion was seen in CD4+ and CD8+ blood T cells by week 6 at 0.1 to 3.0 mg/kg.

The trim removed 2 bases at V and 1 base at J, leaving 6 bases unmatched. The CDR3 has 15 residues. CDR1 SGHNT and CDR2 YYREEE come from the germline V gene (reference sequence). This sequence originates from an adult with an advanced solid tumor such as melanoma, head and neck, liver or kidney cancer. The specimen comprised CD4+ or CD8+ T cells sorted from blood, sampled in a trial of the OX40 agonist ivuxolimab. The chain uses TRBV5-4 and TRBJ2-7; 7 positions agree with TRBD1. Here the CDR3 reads CASSLEYRGSYEQYF. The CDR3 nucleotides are TGTGCCAGCAGCTTAGAATACAGGGGATCCTACGAGCAGTACTTC. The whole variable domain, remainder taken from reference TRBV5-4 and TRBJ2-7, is ETGVTQSPTHLIKTRGQQVTLRCSSQSGHNTVSWYQQALGQGPQFIFQYYREEENGRGNFPPRFSGLQFPNYSSELNVNALELDDSALYLCASSLEYRGSYEQYFGPGTRLTVT.